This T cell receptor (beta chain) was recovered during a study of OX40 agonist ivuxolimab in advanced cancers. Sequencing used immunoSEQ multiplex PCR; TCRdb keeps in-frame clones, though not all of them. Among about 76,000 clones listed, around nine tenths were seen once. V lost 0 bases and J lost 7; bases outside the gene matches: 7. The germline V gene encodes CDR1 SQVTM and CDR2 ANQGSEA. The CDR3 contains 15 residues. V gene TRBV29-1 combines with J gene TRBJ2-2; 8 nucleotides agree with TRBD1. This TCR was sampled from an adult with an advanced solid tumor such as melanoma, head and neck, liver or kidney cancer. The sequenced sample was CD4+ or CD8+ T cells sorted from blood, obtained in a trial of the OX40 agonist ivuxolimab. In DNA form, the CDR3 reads TGCAGCGTTGAAGATTTCCAGGGGGCTGGCGGGGAGCTGTTTTTT. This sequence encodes CSVEDFQGAGGELFF.